These 27 T cell receptor beta chains share one sample of origin, sequenced in a study of blood T cell repertoires in COVID-19. This table comes from immunoSEQ multiplex PCR, and its TCRdb copy is limited to in-frame clones, with some not included. This table holds around 200,000 clones, about 87% found once. Source material: PBMCs or T cells enriched from blood (not recorded which). The source of these receptors is a woman aged 25 to 45 who had recovered from COVID-19.

CDR3 nucleotides: TGTGCCAGTAGTGCCTGGACAGGGAACTACGAGCAGTACTTC. Protein: CASSAWTGNYEQYF. V and J are TRBV19 and TRBJ2-7; 8 bases fit TRBD1. The CDR3 contains 14 residues. V lost 5 bases and J lost 3; bases outside the gene matches: 6. Germline V CDR1 and CDR2: LNHDA, SQIVND (reference sequence).

V and J are TRBV3-1 (or the pseudogene TRBV3-2) and TRBJ1-1, with a tentative D call TRBD1 (6 bases). The CDR3 extends over 12 amino acids. Trimming cost V 1 base and J 11 bases, with 11 bases left between them. Germline-derived CDR1 and CDR2 are LGHDT and YNNKEL (reference sequence). In DNA form, the CDR3 reads TGTGCCAGCAGCCAAGGTACAGGGTCGGCTTTCTTT. This codes for CASSQGTGSAFF.

The chain is built from TRBV6-5 and TRBJ2-7; D might be TRBD1 (5 bases). CDR1 is MNHEY, CDR2 SVGAGI, per germline. This CDR3 region has 13 residues. Trimming removed 5 bases at V and 4 bases at J, with 12 bases between. This CDR3 is CASSKRQFYEQYF. CDR3 sequence (DNA): TGTGCCAGCAGTAAGAGACAGTTTTACGAGCAGTACTTC.

The chain combines TRBV6-5 with TRBJ1-5; D is unresolved. V lost 2 bases, J lost 7 bases, and 9 bases lay in between. The CDR3 length is 13 residues. The V gene's germline CDR1 is MNHEY and CDR2 SVGAGI. CDR3 DNA sequence: TGTGCCAGCAGTTACGAGGGTGCCCAGCCCCAGCATTTT. Its translation is CASSYEGAQPQHF.

The genes are TRBV3-1 (or the pseudogene TRBV3-2) and TRBJ1-6, with D possibly being TRBD1 (6 bases). CDR1 is LGHDT, CDR2 YNNKEL, per germline (reference sequence). The CDR3 totals 15 residues. The V gene lost 4 bases and the J gene lost 5 bases, with 12 bases spanning the gap. For the CDR3, the DNA is TGTGCCAGCAGCCGAGGGGACACCCATAATTCACCCCTCCACTTT. It yields the protein CASSRGDTHNSPLHF.

J is TRBJ2-7 and V is TRBV18, with D perhaps TRBD2 (5 bases). Germline V gene sequence: CDR1 KGHSH, CDR2 LQKENI. The CDR3 is 15 residues long. The V end was cut by 5 bases, the J end by 3 bases, with 17 bases between. CDR3 coding DNA: TGTGCCAGCTCAAGAGGGCCCCTAGGTTTCTACGAGCAGTACTTC. Translating it yields CASSRGPLGFYEQYF. Combining the CDR3 with reference TRBV18 and TRBJ2-7 gives the whole variable domain NAGVMQNPRHLVRRRGQEARLRCSPMKGHSHVYWYRQLPEEGLKFMVYLQKENIIDESGMPKERFSAEFPKEGPSILRIQQVVRGDSAAYFCASSRGPLGFYEQYFGPGTRLTVT.

The gene calls are TRBV10-3 and TRBJ2-2; perhaps TRBD2 as D (6 bases). V shed 2 bases and J shed 0 bases, with 7 bases lying between them. The CDR3 totals 15 residues. The germline gives CDR1 ENHRY, CDR2 SYGVKD. As DNA, the CDR3 is TGTGCCATCAGTGAGGGGAGGACGAACACCGGGGAGCTGTTTTTT. Its protein product is CAISEGRTNTGELFF.

V usage is TRBV2 and J usage is TRBJ2-3, with D unresolved. Looked up from germline, CDR1 is SNHLY and CDR2 is FYNNEI. V lost 7 bases and J lost 1, with 6 bases in between. This CDR3 region has 12 residues. The CDR3 sequence is CASNEGTDTQYF. In DNA form, the CDR3 reads TGTGCCAGCAACGAGGGCACAGATACGCAGTATTTT. Filled out from reference TRBV2 and TRBJ2-3, the complete variable domain reads EPEVTQTPSHQVTQMGQEVILRCVPISNHLYFYWYRQILGQKVEFLVSFYNNEISEKSEIFDDQFSVERPDGSNFTLKIRSTKLEDSAMYFCASNEGTDTQYFGPGTRLTVL.

The J gene is TRBJ1-6, the V gene TRBV5-1; D gene uncertain. The CDR3 covers 16 residues. The germline V gene has CDR1 SGHRS and CDR2 YFSETQ. The V and J ends lost 1 base and 7 bases respectively, with 15 bases between them. The CDR3 protein is CASSLTTIEENSPLHF. CDR3 DNA sequence: TGCGCCAGCAGCTTGACTACCATAGAAGAGAATTCACCCCTCCACTTT.

J is TRBJ1-4 and V is TRBV14; D unclear. This CDR3 comprises 13 residues. The ends were cut back, 0 bases at V and 8 bases at J, with 7 bases in the middle. Looked up from germline, CDR1 is SGHDN and CDR2 is FVKESK. The CDR3 region has the DNA TGTGCCAGCAGCCAAGAGGTCAGAGAAAAACTGTTTTTT. It codes for CASSQEVREKLFF.

The V and J genes are TRBV5-1 and TRBJ1-1; TRBD1 aligns across 8 bases. CDR3 length equals 15 residues. Germline assignment: CDR1 SGHRS and CDR2 YFSETQ. After removal of 0 bases from V and 6 bases from J, the junction contained 7 bases not matched to a gene. The CDR3 protein is CASSLAQGAIAEAFF. The CDR3 nucleotides are TGCGCCAGCAGCTTGGCCCAGGGGGCGATTGCTGAAGCTTTCTTT.

The rearrangement joins TRBV5-1 to TRBJ1-6; D gene unclear. This CDR3 is 16 amino acids long. V was cut by 0 bases and J by 3 bases, with 10 bases left in between. Germline CDR1 is SGHRS and CDR2 is YFSETQ. The CDR3 DNA follows: TGCGCCAGCAGCTTGGCCACACAAAACTATAATTCACCCCTCCACTTT. Translated, it gives CASSLATQNYNSPLHF.

V gene TRBV4-2 combines with J gene TRBJ1-5, with a possible D match to TRBD1 (6 bases). The CDR3 runs 15 residues. CDR1 is LGHNA and CDR2 is YNFKEQ in the germline V gene. The V end was cut by 4 bases, the J end by 1 base, with 11 bases between. This CDR3 is CASSRGQTSNQPQHF. CDR3 in DNA: TGTGCCAGCAGCCGAGGACAGACGAGCAATCAGCCCCAGCATTTT.

This clone was observed a handful of times. V gene TRBV10-3 combines with J gene TRBJ1-1; a weak D match, TRBD1 (5 bases). Germline V gene sequence: CDR1 ENHRY, CDR2 SYGVKD. Trimming shortened V by 3 bases and J by 6 bases, and 11 bases separated the two germline ends. There are 13 residues in the CDR3. The CDR3 region is CAISDLGGAEAFF. The CDR3 DNA follows: TGTGCCATCAGTGATTTGGGGGGGGCTGAAGCTTTCTTT.

In nucleotides, the CDR3 is TGTGCCAGCAGCTTCCGGGGGGATTCACCCCTCCACTTT. Translated: CASSFRGDSPLHF. V gene TRBV11-2 combines with J gene TRBJ1-6; D is possibly TRBD1 (5 bases). Trimming removed 3 bases from V and 8 bases from J, with 8 bases in between. This CDR3 is built from 13 residues. The germline V gene encodes CDR1 SGHAT and CDR2 FQNNGV.

This clone occurred a few times. The chain combines TRBV18 with TRBJ2-1; 7 nucleotides match TRBD1. This CDR3 comprises 16 residues. CDR1 is KGHSH, CDR2 LQKENI, per germline. The ends lost 4 bases at V and 5 bases at J; junction bases unmatched: 11. The CDR3 coding sequence is TGTGCCAGCTCACTTTTCCAGGGGGAAGGTGACAATGAGCAGTTCTTC. Amino acid sequence: CASSLFQGEGDNEQFF.

The V and J genes are TRBV3-1 (or the pseudogene TRBV3-2) and TRBJ2-5, with 8 positions matching TRBD2. Unmatched junction bases numbered 12, after V lost 1 base and J lost 5 bases. Germline assignment: CDR1 LGHDT and CDR2 YNNKEL (reference sequence). The CDR3 runs to 17 residues. CDR3: CASSQGFSGAPRETQYF. For the CDR3, the DNA is TGTGCCAGCAGCCAAGGGTTTAGCGGGGCCCCCAGGGAGACCCAGTACTTC.

This clone is a singleton in its sample. The J gene is TRBJ1-3, the V gene TRBV2; TRBD1 aligns across 7 bases. Germline CDR1 reads SNHLY; CDR2 reads FYNNEI. This CDR3 spans 14 amino acids. With V trimmed by 6 bases and J by 2 bases, 4 bases remained unmatched. The chain's CDR3 is CASRLTGTGNTIYF. The DNA for the CDR3 is TGTGCCAGCAGGCTGACAGGGACTGGAAACACCATATATTTT.

The rearrangement joins TRBV13 to TRBJ1-4; TRBD1 matches 7 bases. V shed 5 bases, J shed 3 bases, and the junction held 3 bases outside the gene matches. CDR1 PRHDT and CDR2 FYEKMQ come from the germline V gene (reference sequence). The CDR3 sequence is 14 residues long. The CDR3 DNA is TGTGCCAGCAGCACCGGGACAGCTAATGAAAAACTGTTTTTT. It yields the protein CASSTGTANEKLFF.

The chain links TRBV4-1 to TRBJ1-5; D remains ambiguous. This CDR3 has 17 residues. V was cut by 0 bases and J by 0 bases, with 12 bases left in between. Germline V gene sequence: CDR1 MGHRA, CDR2 YSYEKL. Here the CDR3 reads CASSQDYREYSNQPQHF. The DNA of the CDR3 is TGCGCCAGCAGCCAAGATTACAGAGAGTATAGCAATCAGCCCCAGCATTTT.

This clone has just a few counts. Distinct nucleotide sequences in the sample also encode this CDR3. The rearrangement joins TRBV19 to TRBJ1-5, with D perhaps TRBD1 (6 bases). The germline V gene encodes CDR1 LNHDA and CDR2 SQIVND (reference sequence). V dropped 3 bases and J dropped 7 bases, with 7 bases sitting between them. The CDR3 consists of 12 residues. The CDR3: CASSIGQQPQHF. CDR3 nucleotides: TGTGCCAGTAGTATCGGACAGCAGCCCCAGCATTTT.

This sequence joins TRBV5-5 and TRBJ1-4, with 8 positions matching TRBD1. Germline V gives CDR1 SGHKS, CDR2 YYEKEE (reference sequence). The CDR3 is made up of 16 amino acids. The J segment lost 3 bases and the V segment lost 2 bases, leaving 6 bases of the junction unmatched. The CDR3 loop reads CASSFYRGSANEKLFF. DNA for the CDR3: TGTGCCAGCAGCTTTTACAGGGGGTCTGCTAATGAAAAACTGTTTTTT.

This clone was counted a single time. This chain connects TRBV7-2 to TRBJ1-2; D is possibly TRBD1 (6 bases). The ends were cut back, 1 base at V and 4 bases at J, with 10 bases in the middle. Germline loops: CDR1 SGHTA, CDR2 FQGNSA. This CDR3 spans 14 amino acids. The CDR3: CASSLEGRGYGYTF. DNA for the CDR3: TGTGCCAGCAGCTTAGAAGGCAGGGGCTATGGCTACACCTTC.

This chain links TRBV19 with TRBJ1-1; 7 bases are shared with TRBD1. The germline V gene has CDR1 LNHDA and CDR2 SQIVND (reference sequence). V shed 3 bases, J shed 4 bases, and the junction held 5 bases outside the gene matches. The length of the CDR3 is 14 residues. The CDR3 loop is CASSIQGVVTEAFF. The DNA for the CDR3 is TGTGCCAGTAGTATTCAGGGGGTGGTCACTGAAGCTTTCTTT.

The chain has TRBV15 and TRBJ1-4; no clear D gene. Germline V gives CDR1 LNHNV, CDR2 YYDKDF (reference sequence). This CDR3 spans 15 amino acids. The V end was cut by 3 bases, the J end by 0 bases, with 8 bases between. CDR3 bases: TGTGCCACCAGCAGCAGGTCTGCAACTAATGAAAAACTGTTTTTT. Amino acids: CATSSRSATNEKLFF.

The V gene is TRBV5-4, the J gene TRBJ2-7; the match to TRBD1 covers 7 bases. This CDR3 region has 15 residues. Trimming took 5 bases from V and 4 from J; bases not matched to a gene: 12. Germline CDR1 reads SGHNT; CDR2 reads YYREEE (reference sequence). CDR3 sequence (DNA): TGTGCCAGCAGTTTAGACAGGGCCAATTTTTACGAGCAGTACTTC. Encoded protein: CASSLDRANFYEQYF.

The gene calls are TRBV19 and TRBJ1-2; TRBD1 matches 7 bases. The CDR3 is made up of 14 amino acids. Trimming removed 5 bases from V and 4 bases from J; junction bases left unmatched: 7. Looked up from germline, CDR1 is LNHDA and CDR2 is SQIVND (reference sequence). The CDR3 DNA is TGTGCCAGTAGTTTCCGGGACAGAATCTATGGCTACACCTTC. Its protein is CASSFRDRIYGYTF.